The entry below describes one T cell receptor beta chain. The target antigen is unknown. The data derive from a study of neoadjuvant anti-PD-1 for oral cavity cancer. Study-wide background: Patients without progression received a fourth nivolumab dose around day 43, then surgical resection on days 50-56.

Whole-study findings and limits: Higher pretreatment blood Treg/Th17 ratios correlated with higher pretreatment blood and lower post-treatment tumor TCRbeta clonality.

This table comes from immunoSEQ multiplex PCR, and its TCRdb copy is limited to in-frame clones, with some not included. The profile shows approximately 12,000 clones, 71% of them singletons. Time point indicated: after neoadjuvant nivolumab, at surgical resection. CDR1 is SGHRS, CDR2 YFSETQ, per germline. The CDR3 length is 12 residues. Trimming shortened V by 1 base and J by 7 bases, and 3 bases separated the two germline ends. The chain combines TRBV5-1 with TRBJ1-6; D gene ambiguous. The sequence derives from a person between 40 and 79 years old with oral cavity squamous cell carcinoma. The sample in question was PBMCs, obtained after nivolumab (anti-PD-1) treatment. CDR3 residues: CASSLSNSPLHF. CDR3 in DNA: TGCGCCAGCAGCTTGAGCAATTCACCCCTCCACTTT.